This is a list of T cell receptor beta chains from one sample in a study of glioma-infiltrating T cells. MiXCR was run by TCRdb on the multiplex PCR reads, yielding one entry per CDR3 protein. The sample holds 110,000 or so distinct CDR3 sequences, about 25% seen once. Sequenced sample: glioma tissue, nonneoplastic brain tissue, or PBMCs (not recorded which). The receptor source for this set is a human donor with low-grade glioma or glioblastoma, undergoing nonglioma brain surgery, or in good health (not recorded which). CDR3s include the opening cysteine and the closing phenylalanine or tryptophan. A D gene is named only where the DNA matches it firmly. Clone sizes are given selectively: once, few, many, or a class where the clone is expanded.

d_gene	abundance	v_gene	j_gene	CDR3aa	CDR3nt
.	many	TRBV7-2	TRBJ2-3	CASSLRGSSTDTQYF	TGTGCCAGCAGCTTAAGGGGTTCTAGCACAGATACGCAGTATTTT
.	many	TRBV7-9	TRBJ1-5	CASSLAGTSLGNQPQHF	TGTGCCAGCAGCCTCGCGGGAACAAGCCTCGGCAATCAGCCCCAGCATTTT
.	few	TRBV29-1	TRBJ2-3	CSVEDPVGAKWYF	TGCAGCGTTGAAGACCCGGTGGGGGCTAAATGGTATTTT
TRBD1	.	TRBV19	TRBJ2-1	CASSTAGTGAYEQFF	TGTGCCAGTAGTACGGCCGGGACAGGGGCCTACGAGCAGTTCTTC
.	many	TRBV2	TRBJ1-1	CASSGRGNTEAFF	TGTGCCAGCAGCGGCCGGGGGAACACTGAAGCTTTCTTT
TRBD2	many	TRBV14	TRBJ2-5	CASSQIAGAQETQYF	TGTGCCAGCAGCCAAATAGCGGGAGCCCAAGAGACCCAGTACTTC
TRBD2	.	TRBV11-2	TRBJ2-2	CASSFILAGSSGELFF	TGTGCCAGCAGCTTCATACTAGCGGGGAGCTCCGGGGAGCTGTTTTTT
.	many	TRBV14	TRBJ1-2	CASSQFRQSTNYGYTF	TGTGCCAGCAGCCAATTTCGGCAGTCGACTAACTATGGCTACACCTTC
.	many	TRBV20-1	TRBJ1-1	CSARSGATEAFF	TGCAGTGCTAGATCCGGGGCGACTGAAGCTTTCTTT
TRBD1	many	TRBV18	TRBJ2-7	CASSRDRDRNYEQYF	TGTGCCAGCTCCCGCGACCGGGACAGAAACTACGAGCAGTACTTC
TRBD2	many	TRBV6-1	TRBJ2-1	CASSSIGLASLEQLF	TGTGCCAGCAGCTCCATAGGACTAGCGTCCCTAGAGCAGCTCTTC
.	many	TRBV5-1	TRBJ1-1	CASSLESDRRTFF	TGCGCCAGCAGCTTGGAATCCGACCGAAGGACTTTCTTT
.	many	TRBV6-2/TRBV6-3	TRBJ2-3	CASSYSGPTDTQYF	TGTGCCAGCAGTTACTCGGGACCCACAGATACGCAGTATTTT
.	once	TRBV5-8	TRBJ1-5	CASSQTGKLGSNQPQHF	TGTGCCAGCAGCCAAACAGGGAAGTTGGGTAGCAATCAGCCCCAGCATTTT
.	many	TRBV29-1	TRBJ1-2	CSGGELTYGYTF	TGCAGCGGGGGGGAGCTAACCTATGGCTACACCTTC
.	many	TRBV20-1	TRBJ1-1	CSARGVQGYTEAFF	TGCAGTGCTAGAGGAGTCCAGGGCTACACTGAAGCTTTCTTT
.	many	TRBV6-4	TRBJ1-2	CASSDSARLGYGYTF	TGTGCCAGCAGTGACTCCGCACGGCTCGGCTATGGCTACACCTTC
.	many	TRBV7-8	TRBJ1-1	CASSLGAALNTEAFF	TGTGCCAGCAGCTTAGGGGCGGCTTTGAACACTGAAGCTTTCTTT
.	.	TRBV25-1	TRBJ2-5	CASSDTRQGGEIQYF	TGTGCCAGCAGTGACACTCGACAGGGCGGGGAGATACAGTACTTC
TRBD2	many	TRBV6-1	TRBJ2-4	CASSFSALAGSKNIQYF	TGTGCCAGCAGTTTCAGCGCACTAGCGGGGTCAAAAAACATTCAGTACTTC
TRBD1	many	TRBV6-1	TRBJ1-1	CASRDRGQATQAFF	TGTGCCAGCAGGGACAGGGGGCAAGCGACCCAAGCTTTCTTT
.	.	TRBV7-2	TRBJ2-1	CASSLITWNQQFF	TGTGCCAGCAGCTTAATAACTTGGAATCAGCAGTTCTTT
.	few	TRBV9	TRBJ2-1	CASNIGGASYNEQFF	TGTGCCAGCAACATCGGCGGGGCGTCCTACAATGAGCAGTTCTTC
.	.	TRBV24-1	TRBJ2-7	CSSSPPRSGSYEQYF	TGTTCCAGCTCACCACCACGCAGTGGCTCCTACGAGCAGTACTTC
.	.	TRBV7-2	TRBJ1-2	CASSPRRLANYGYTF	TGTGCCAGCAGCCCGCGGCGCTTAGCTAACTATGGCTACACCTTC
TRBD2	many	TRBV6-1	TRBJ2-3	CASSYSGTSGAAPSSTDTQYF	TGTGCCAGCAGTTATAGCGGGACTAGCGGGGCCGCCCCCTCTAGCACAGATACGCAGTATTTT
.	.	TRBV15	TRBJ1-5	CATSRNKDNQTQHF	TGTGCCACCAGCAGAAACAAGGATAATCAGACCCAGCATTTT
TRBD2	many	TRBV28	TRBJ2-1	CASSLPGTSGYNEQFF	TGTGCCAGCAGTTTACCCGGGACTAGCGGTTACAATGAGCAGTTCTTC
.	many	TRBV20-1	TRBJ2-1	CSARVGGGRDSYNEQFF	TGCAGTGCTAGAGTTGGGGGAGGACGCGACTCCTACAATGAGCAGTTCTTC
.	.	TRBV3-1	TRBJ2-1	CASSQDNRGPYNEQFF	TGTGCCAGCAGCCAAGATAACCGGGGTCCCTACAATGAGCAGTTCTTC
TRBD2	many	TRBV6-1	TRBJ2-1	CATSRAGSYNEQFF	TGTGCCACGTCGAGAGCGGGATCCTACAATGAGCAGTTCTTC
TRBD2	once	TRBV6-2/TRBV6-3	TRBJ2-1	CTTRGTSLGNKQFF	TGTACCACCCGCGGGACTAGTTTAGGCAATAAGCAGTTCTTC
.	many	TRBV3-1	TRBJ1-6	CASNRGLLWNSPLHF	TGTGCCAGCAACCGGGGCCTACTATGGAATTCACCCCTCCACTTT
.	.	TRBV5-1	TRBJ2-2	CASSLDGRRTGELFF	TGCGCCAGCAGCCTGGACGGTCGGAGGACCGGGGAGCTGTTTTTT
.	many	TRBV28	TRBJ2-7	CASSFFKGYSYEQYF	TGTGCCAGCAGTTTCTTCAAAGGTTACTCCTACGAGCAGTACTTC
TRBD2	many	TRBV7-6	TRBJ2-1	CASSSLSGRAAYNEQFF	TGTGCCAGCAGCTCCCTTAGCGGGAGGGCCGCCTACAATGAGCAGTTCTTC
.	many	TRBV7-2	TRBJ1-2	CASSLVGGDYGYTF	TGTGCCAGCAGCTTAGTCGGGGGGGACTATGGCTACACCTTC
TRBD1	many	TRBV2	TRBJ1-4	CASRSQGAANEKLFF	TGTGCCAGCAGGTCACAGGGGGCGGCTAATGAAAAACTGTTTTTT
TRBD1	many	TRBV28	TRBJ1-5	CASSLQGMSNQPQHF	TGTGCCAGCAGCCTACAGGGGATGAGCAATCAGCCCCAGCATTTT
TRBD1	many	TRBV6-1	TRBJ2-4	CASSPLQGAVAKNIQYF	TGTGCCAGCAGTCCGTTACAGGGGGCGGTAGCCAAAAACATTCAGTACTTC
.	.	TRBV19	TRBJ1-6	CASSIDPGGGSPLHF	TGTGCCAGTAGTATAGATCCGGGCGGCGGATCACCCCTCCACTTT
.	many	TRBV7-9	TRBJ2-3	CASSWDGMKNTQYF	TGTGCCAGCAGCTGGGACGGGATGAAAAATACGCAGTATTTT
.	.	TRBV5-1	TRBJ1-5	CDSSFYICSARDRRVGWRGQPQHF	.